The 31 T cell receptor beta chains in this list originate from one sample, sequenced in a study of CD8 T cells in Susac syndrome (dated 2019 in TCRdb). The library came from the immunoSEQ multiplex PCR assay. RNA was extracted using the RNeasy kit, and about 0.45 to 1 ug of the RNA was reverse transcribed with random hexamers. Using fastp at Q25 and MiXCR, TCRdb reprocessed the public reads and kept productive beta chains. Identical CDR3 protein sequences are pooled into one entry, listed with their most common genes and DNA. The sample yields some 160,000 distinct CDR3 sequences; approximately 95% were counted once. Of the sample, less than 0.2% falls within the top ten clones. The sample consisted of CD8+ T cells from PBMCs. These receptors were collected from a human donor with multiple sclerosis.

The chain joins TRBV29-1 to TRBJ2-2, with D unclear. Trimming took off 7 bases at V and 8 bases at J, with 11 bases between the two ends. This CDR3 is built from 11 residues. Per germline, CDR1 SQVTM and CDR2 ANQGSEA. The CDR3 DNA reads TGCAGCGCCGGAAAGGCTGGGGAGCTGTTTTTT. It yields the protein CSAGKAGELFF.

The V call is TRBV7-9, the J call TRBJ2-3; no firm D call. CDR3 length: 12 amino acids. The V and J ends lost 6 bases and 0 bases respectively, with 4 bases between them. Per germline, CDR1 SEHNR and CDR2 FQNEAQ (reference sequence). For the CDR3, the DNA is TGTGCCAGCAGGGCTAGCACAGATACGCAGTATTTT. Its translation: CASRASTDTQYF.

V usage is TRBV12-5 and J usage is TRBJ1-4, with 7 bases identical to TRBD1. V gave up 3 bases and J gave up 8 bases; unmatched junction bases: 12. The germline V gene has CDR1 LGHNT and CDR2 FRNRAP. The CDR3 totals 16 residues. The CDR3, as DNA: TGTGCTAGTGGTTTTTGGACATCGAGGGGGCAGGAAAAACTGTTTTTT. Encoded protein: CASGFWTSRGQEKLFF.

The V and J genes are TRBV4-1 and TRBJ2-7; D ambiguous. The CDR3 has 14 residues. V gave up 0 bases and J gave up 3 bases, with 9 bases separating them. Per the germline V gene, CDR1 is MGHRA and CDR2 is YSYEKL. CDR3 DNA sequence: TGCGCCAGCAGCCAAGAACCAACTCACTACGAGCAGTACTTC. Protein product: CASSQEPTHYEQYF.

The chain couples TRBV29-1 to TRBJ2-7, with 8 bases fitting TRBD1. After removal of 2 bases from V and 3 bases from J, the junction contained 6 bases not matched to a gene. The CDR3 has 14 amino acids. From germline, CDR1 is SQVTM and CDR2 ANQGSEA. This CDR3 is CSVERQGSGYEQYF. The CDR3 DNA is TGCAGCGTTGAAAGACAGGGGTCTGGCTACGAGCAGTACTTC.

The chain joins TRBV12-3 or TRBV12-4 to TRBJ2-7, with D perhaps TRBD1 or TRBD2 (5 bases each). V was trimmed by 5 bases and J by 3 bases, leaving 14 bases between them. CDR3 length equals 14 residues. CDR3 loop: CASSRGGQGYEQYF. In nucleotides, the CDR3 is TGTGCCAGCAGTCGGGGCGGACAAGGCTACGAGCAGTACTTC.

The chain couples TRBV5-5 to TRBJ1-6; 10 bases map to TRBD1. There are 15 residues in the CDR3. The germline gives CDR1 SGHKS, CDR2 YYEKEE (reference sequence). The V gene end was trimmed by 3 bases and the J gene end by 10 bases; junction bases not matched to a gene: 7. CDR3 DNA sequence: TGTGCCAGCAGCTACGACAGGGGGCTCGGGTCACCCCTCCACTTT. Its translation: CASSYDRGLGSPLHF.

The chain carries TRBV7-8 and TRBJ2-1; 11 positions match TRBD2. The CDR3 has 16 amino acids. Unmatched junction bases numbered 6, after V lost 5 bases and J lost 3 bases. Germline V gives CDR1 SGHVS, CDR2 FQNEAQ. This CDR3 is CASSPHTSGSYNEQFF. The CDR3 DNA reads as TGTGCCAGCAGCCCCCACACTAGCGGGAGCTACAATGAGCAGTTCTTC.

The CDR3 sequence is CSVIFGGELFF. The CDR3, as DNA: TGCAGCGTAATTTTTGGCGGGGAGCTGTTTTTT. The rearrangement links TRBV29-1 to TRBJ2-2; D is unclear. The CDR3 has 11 residues. Between the trimmed V and J ends, which lost 6 bases and 7 bases, there was a span of 9 bases. Germline V gene sequence: CDR1 SQVTM, CDR2 ANQGSEA.

J is TRBJ2-7 and V is TRBV20-1, with D uncertain. The germline V and J ends were trimmed by 3 bases and 1 base, with 13 bases remaining between them. CDR1 DFQATT and CDR2 SNEGSKA come from the germline V gene (reference sequence). This CDR3 contains 14 residues. CDR3 DNA sequence: TGCAGTGCTAGCCCTCAGGACGGGTCCTACGAGCAGTACTTC. Translated: CSASPQDGSYEQYF.

The V and J genes are TRBV7-7 and TRBJ2-1, with D perhaps TRBD1 or TRBD2 (6 bases each). The CDR3 is 13 residues long. Germline loops: CDR1 SSHAT, CDR2 FNYEAQ (reference sequence). Trimming shortened V by 5 bases and J by 6 bases, and 11 bases separated the two germline ends. This chain's CDR3 is CASSIQGGNEQFF. The CDR3 DNA follows: TGTGCCAGCAGCATACAGGGAGGCAATGAGCAGTTCTTC.

The chain uses TRBV27 and TRBJ2-3; 15 bases are a match to TRBD2. CDR1 and CDR2 (germline): MNHEY, SMNVEV (reference sequence). The J segment lost 4 bases and the V segment lost 5 bases, leaving 1 base of the junction unmatched. The length of the CDR3 is 15 residues. The DNA for the CDR3 is TGTGCCAGCAGTGGGACTAGCGGGGGGTCAGATACGCAGTATTTT. It yields the protein CASSGTSGGSDTQYF.

The CDR3 coding sequence is TGCAGTGCCATAGACATTCGACGGACTGAAGCTTTCTTT. This sequence encodes CSAIDIRRTEAFF. This rearrangement joins TRBV20-1 to TRBJ1-1; D is ambiguous. In germline, CDR1 is DFQATT, CDR2 SNEGSKA (reference sequence). Trimming left V 6 bases short and J 5 bases short, with 16 bases between. The CDR3 extends over 13 amino acids.

This chain connects TRBV3-1 to TRBJ2-1; 15 bases align to TRBD2. Per the germline V gene, CDR1 is LGHDT and CDR2 is YNNKEL (reference sequence). The CDR3 totals 15 residues. The V segment lost 6 bases and the J segment 7 bases; nucleotides outside the gene matches: 4. The CDR3 is CASSHGTSGRNEQFF. Here the CDR3 DNA reads TGTGCCAGCAGTCACGGGACTAGCGGGAGGAATGAGCAGTTCTTC.

The rearrangement joins TRBV2 to TRBJ2-7, with TRBD2 identical over 9 bases. V shed 6 bases, J shed 3 bases, and the junction held 3 bases outside the gene matches. The CDR3 has 13 residues. Looked up from germline, CDR1 is SNHLY and CDR2 is FYNNEI. CDR3 in amino acids: CASSLAGNYEQYF. CDR3 DNA sequence: TGTGCCAGCAGCCTAGCGGGGAACTACGAGCAGTACTTC.

This sequence joins TRBV7-2 and TRBJ2-5; 12 positions agree with TRBD2. Germline CDR1 reads SGHTA; CDR2 reads FQGNSA. This CDR3 is built from 18 residues. The trim removed 2 bases at V and 5 bases at J, leaving 12 bases unmatched. The chain's CDR3 is CASSLLPGLAGPRETQYF. For the CDR3, the DNA is TGTGCCAGCAGCTTATTACCGGGACTAGCGGGCCCCCGGGAGACCCAGTACTTC.

The J gene is TRBJ2-3, the V gene TRBV15; the D gene could be TRBD1 or TRBD2 (6 bases each). The V end lost 0 bases, the J end lost 3 bases, and 10 bases lay between the germline ends. The CDR3 spans 15 residues. CDR1 is LNHNV, CDR2 YYDKDF, per germline (reference sequence). CDR3 protein: CATSRDRGGTDTQYF. CDR3 DNA sequence: TGTGCCACCAGCAGAGATAGAGGGGGGACAGATACGCAGTATTTT.

The chain couples TRBV18 to TRBJ1-2, with D unclear. Per the germline V gene, CDR1 is KGHSH and CDR2 is LQKENI. V was trimmed by 6 bases and J by 4 bases, leaving 12 bases between them. CDR3 length: 13 amino acids. The CDR3 sequence is CASSATEVYGYTF. CDR3 DNA sequence: TGTGCCAGCTCCGCAACCGAAGTCTATGGCTACACCTTC. The whole variable domain, remainder taken from reference TRBV18 and TRBJ1-2, is NAGVMQNPRHLVRRRGQEARLRCSPMKGHSHVYWYRQLPEEGLKFMVYLQKENIIDESGMPKERFSAEFPKEGPSILRIQQVVRGDSAAYFCASSATEVYGYTFGSGTRLTVV.

A single count supports this clonotype. This rearrangement joins TRBV12-3 or TRBV12-4 to TRBJ1-1, with 7 nucleotides matching TRBD1. With V trimmed by 3 bases and J by 5 bases, 9 bases remained unmatched. This CDR3 contains 15 residues. The CDR3 sequence: CASSFVGGLGTEAFF. The CDR3 DNA reads as TGTGCCAGCAGTTTCGTAGGGGGCTTAGGGACTGAAGCTTTCTTT.

The CDR3 is CASSFRDSIYEQYF. DNA of the CDR3: TGTGCCAGCAGTTTCCGGGACAGCATCTACGAGCAGTACTTC. The V call is TRBV6-6, the J call TRBJ2-7; 7 bases are a match to TRBD1. Per germline, CDR1 MNHNY and CDR2 SVGAGI (reference sequence). The length of the CDR3 is 14 residues. Germline trimming cut 4 bases from V and 3 bases from J; bases unmatched to any gene: 6.

This chain uses TRBV9 with TRBJ2-3; D ambiguous. V lost 1 base to trimming and J lost 4 bases, with 7 bases between them. Germline lookup yields CDR1 SGDLS and CDR2 YYNGEE. This CDR3 has 13 amino acids. CDR3 in DNA: TGTGCCAGCAGCGTATTAGTTTCAGATACGCAGTATTTT. Translated: CASSVLVSDTQYF.

The chain has TRBV27 and TRBJ2-1; D might be TRBD1 or TRBD2, each matching 5 bases. Trimming stripped 6 bases from V and 0 bases from J, with 9 bases between. CDR1 MNHEY and CDR2 SMNVEV come from the germline V gene (reference sequence). The CDR3 length is 14 residues. The CDR3 DNA reads TGTGCCAGCAGGGGGGTTTCCTCCTACAATGAGCAGTTCTTC. Its protein product is CASRGVSSYNEQFF.

The rearrangement joins TRBV2 to TRBJ1-2; 9 nucleotides agree with TRBD1. CDR1 and CDR2 (germline): SNHLY, FYNNEI. The CDR3 sequence is 14 residues long. Losses at the gene ends were 11 bases for V and 6 bases for J; bases not matched to a gene: 13. For the CDR3, the DNA is TGTGCCTGCGCTGGGGACAGGGAAGGGCATGGCTACACCTTC. Protein: CACAGDREGHGYTF.

The rearrangement joins TRBV27 to TRBJ1-2, with D possibly matching TRBD1 (5 bases). V gave up 2 bases and J gave up 6 bases, with 13 bases separating them. CDR3 length equals 14 residues. Germline V gene lookup returns CDR1 MNHEY and CDR2 SMNVEV (reference sequence). CDR3 nucleotides: TGTGCCAGCAGTTTAATGGGGAGGGGAGATGGCTACACCTTC. Protein sequence: CASSLMGRGDGYTF.

This chain uses TRBV29-1 with TRBJ1-2; D may be TRBD1 (5 bases). Trimming cost V 4 bases and J 4 bases, with 16 bases left between them. This CDR3 region has 14 residues. Looked up from germline, CDR1 is SQVTM and CDR2 is ANQGSEA. The CDR3 is CSVVGGAGSYGYTF. CDR3 DNA sequence: TGCAGCGTTGTTGGAGGGGCAGGGTCCTATGGCTACACCTTC.

J is TRBJ2-7 and V is TRBV30, with TRBD2 matching 7 bases. Trimming cost V 6 bases and J 3 bases; bases outside gene matches: 14. The CDR3 is 15 amino acids. Germline V gene data show CDR1 as GTSNPN and CDR2 as SVGIG (reference sequence). CDR3 amino acids: CACVALGTGGYEQYF. DNA of the CDR3: TGTGCCTGCGTTGCCCTCGGGACGGGGGGCTACGAGCAGTACTTC.

The CDR3 spells CASSQGTRTITDTQYF. CDR3 coding DNA: TGTGCCAGCAGCCAAGGGACACGAACAATTACAGATACGCAGTATTTT. The V and J genes are TRBV3-1 and TRBJ2-3; a possible D gene is TRBD1 (5 bases). Germline V lookup: CDR1 LGHDT, CDR2 YNNKEL (reference sequence). The germline V and J ends were trimmed by 1 base and 3 bases, with 14 bases remaining between them. The CDR3 covers 16 residues.

The chain links TRBV9 to TRBJ2-3; TRBD2 agrees at 9 bases. V was clipped by 1 base and J by 6 bases; unmatched bases: 6. Per germline, CDR1 SGDLS and CDR2 YYNGEE. The CDR3 has 15 amino acids. The DNA for the CDR3 is TGTGCCAGCAGCGTAACGCGGGGGGGCCAGGATACGCAGTATTTT. This encodes CASSVTRGGQDTQYF. Variable domain in full (rest from reference TRBV9 and TRBJ2-3): DSGVTQTPKHLITATGQRVTLRCSPRSGDLSVYWYQQSLDQGLQFLIQYYNGEERAKGNILERFSAQQFPDLHSELNLSSLELGDSALYFCASSVTRGGQDTQYFGPGTRLTVL.

The chain joins TRBV7-9 to TRBJ1-2; no clear D gene. CDR3 length: 14 residues. V was trimmed by 5 bases and J by 5 bases, leaving 15 bases between them. Germline assignment: CDR1 SEHNR and CDR2 FQNEAQ (reference sequence). Here the CDR3 reads CASSPSTEVYGYTF. As DNA, the CDR3 is TGTGCCAGCAGCCCAAGCACGGAAGTTTATGGCTACACCTTC.

The V and J genes are TRBV28 and TRBJ2-7, with D possibly TRBD2 on 5 matching bases. The germline V gene has CDR1 MDHEN and CDR2 SYDVKM. The CDR3 runs 15 residues. V lost 6 bases and J 3 bases, leaving 18 bases between the germline ends. CDR3 residues: CASRTNRGYFYEQYF. CDR3 in DNA: TGTGCCAGCAGAACAAATCGCGGGTACTTCTACGAGCAGTACTTC.

This chain joins TRBV20-1 and TRBJ1-5; a possible D gene is TRBD1 (6 bases). The CDR3 extends over 13 amino acids. Germline V gene sequence: CDR1 DFQATT, CDR2 SNEGSKA (reference sequence). V dropped 4 bases and J dropped 3 bases, with 10 bases sitting between them. The CDR3 DNA reads as TGCAGTGCTACAGGGGTGGACAATCAGCCCCAGCATTTT. Translation: CSATGVDNQPQHF.